This TCR beta chain was sequenced during a study of T cell responses to AZD1222 COVID-19 vaccine. Overall study context: Combined were second doses at about 4 or about 12 weeks.

A note on this clone: What it recognizes is unknown.

J gave up 4 bases and V 4 bases, and 9 bases lay outside the gene matches. The CDR3 covers 16 residues. The germline V gene has CDR1 SGHRS and CDR2 YFSETQ. General observations from the study: Receipt of two AZD1222 doses was followed by a rise in Spike-specific TCR breadth and depth. Of the AZD1222 recipients, only 5 or 6 were seropositive at baseline.

Method: immunoSEQ multiplex PCR; TCRdb's copy keeps in-frame clones and lacks some. The sample lists more than 110,000 clones, around nine tenths seen once, with around 3.6% in the top ten. This chain links TRBV5-1 with TRBJ2-2; TRBD2 agrees at 8 bases. The sequence came from an adult in good health. This specimen was peripheral blood, taken on day 0 of AZD1222 vaccination. The CDR3 reads CASSLTAGAGTGELFF. The CDR3 DNA is TGCGCCAGCAGCCTTACAGCGGGAGCTGGCACCGGGGAGCTGTTTTTT.